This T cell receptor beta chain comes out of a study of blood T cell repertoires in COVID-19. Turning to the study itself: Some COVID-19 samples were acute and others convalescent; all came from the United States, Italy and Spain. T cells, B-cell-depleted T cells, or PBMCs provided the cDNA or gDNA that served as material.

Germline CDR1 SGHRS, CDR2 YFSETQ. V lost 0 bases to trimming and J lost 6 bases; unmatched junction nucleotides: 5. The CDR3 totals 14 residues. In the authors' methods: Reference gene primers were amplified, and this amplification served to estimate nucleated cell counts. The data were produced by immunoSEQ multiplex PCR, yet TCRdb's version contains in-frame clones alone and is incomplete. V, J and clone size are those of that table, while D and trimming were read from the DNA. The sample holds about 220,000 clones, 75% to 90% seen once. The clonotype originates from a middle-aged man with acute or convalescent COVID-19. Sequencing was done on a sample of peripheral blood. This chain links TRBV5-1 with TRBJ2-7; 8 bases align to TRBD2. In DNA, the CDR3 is TGCGCCAGCAGCTTGGTAGCGGGACCCTCCGAGCAGTACTTC. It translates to CASSLVAGPSEQYF.